This T cell receptor beta chain was recorded in a study of T cell repertoires in cytomegalovirus infection. Study-wide background: Public TCR beta signatures marked donors with CMV infection and the matching HLA. Broader study findings: Carriers of CMV plus the relevant HLA were identified by cumulative public TCR beta family frequency.

Germline CDR1 SGHRS, CDR2 YFSETQ. The ends were cut back, 0 bases at V and 2 bases at J, with 16 bases in the middle. The CDR3 contains 17 residues. TCRdb ran MiXCR on the reads and lists one entry per CDR3 protein. The sample consists of 150,000 to 200,000 distinct CDR3 sequences, 15% to 20% of them appearing once. This clonotype was counted between two and nine times. Its antigen is still unknown. Specimen: CD8+ T cells from PBMCs. The V call is TRBV5-1, the J call TRBJ2-3; weak D call: TRBD1 (5 bases). The source of this sequence is a human donor in good health (CMV status not recorded). Some clones in this sample may be carry-over from other donors' samples. The DNA for the CDR3 is TGCGCCAGCAGCTTGGAAGGCCTCCAGGGCCTCACAGATACGCAGTATTTT. Amino acid sequence: CASSLEGLQGLTDTQYF.